Presented here are 18 T cell receptor beta chains from one specimen sequenced in a study of regulatory T cells in long-lasting Graves disease. Both iRepertoire HTBI primers and Arm-PCR of CDR3 regions were used to build the TCR beta libraries. TCRdb re-analysed the multiplex PCR reads in MiXCR, keeping a single row per CDR3 protein. The table lists over 300,000 distinct CDR3 sequences, 20% of them singletons. Time point specified: persistent/refractory GD, antithyroid drugs over 5 years with positive TRAb. After RNA was extracted from PBMCs, the TCR library was made from it. The source was peripheral blood mononuclear cells (PBMCs), collected when the disease was refractory, from a patient treated with antithyroid drugs. The receptors were gathered from a female donor with Graves disease.

This clonotype was observed at least ten times. The chain joins TRBV6-1 to TRBJ1-2, with no clear D. V shed 4 bases and J shed 8 bases, with 17 bases lying between them. In germline, CDR1 is MNHNS, CDR2 SASEGT. This CDR3 contains 14 residues. CDR3 amino acids: CASSALGPVAGYTF. CDR3 in DNA: TGTGCCAGCAGTGCCCTCGGGCCCGTTGCCGGCTACACCTTC.

The genes are TRBV9 and TRBJ2-1; 7 bases map to TRBD1. Germline loops: CDR1 SGDLS, CDR2 YYNGEE. Trimming removed 4 bases from V and 5 bases from J; junction bases left unmatched: 6. The CDR3 sequence is 14 residues long. The CDR3 is CASSFNGQDNEQFF. CDR3 nucleotides: TGTGCCAGCAGCTTCAACGGACAGGACAATGAGCAGTTCTTC. Combining the CDR3 with reference TRBV9 and TRBJ2-1 gives the whole variable domain DSGVTQTPKHLITATGQRVTLRCSPRSGDLSVYWYQQSLDQGLQFLIQYYNGEERAKGNILERFSAQQFPDLHSELNLSSLELGDSALYFCASSFNGQDNEQFFGPGTRLTVL.

CDR3 DNA sequence: TGTGCCAGCAGCGTAGACGGACAGATCAATCAGCCCCAGCATTTT. Residues: CASSVDGQINQPQHF. The V gene is TRBV9, the J gene TRBJ1-5; weak D call: TRBD1 (6 bases). Germline CDR1 SGDLS, CDR2 YYNGEE. CDR3 length: 15 amino acids. The germline V and J ends were trimmed by 0 bases and 3 bases, with 10 bases remaining between them.

The chain combines TRBV4-1 with TRBJ1-1, with unresolved D. Germline values: CDR1 MGHRA, CDR2 YSYEKL. This CDR3 is built from 12 residues. V was clipped by 1 base and J by 4 bases, with 4 bases between them. The CDR3, as DNA: TGCGCCAGCAGCCAAGTAGTCACTGAAGCTTTCTTT. It translates to CASSQVVTEAFF.

The chain's CDR3 is CATETGAGQTQYF. The CDR3 DNA reads as TGTGCCACTGAGACAGGGGCAGGACAGACCCAGTACTTC. This chain connects TRBV19 to TRBJ2-5; TRBD1 matches 8 bases. Looked up from germline, CDR1 is LNHDA and CDR2 is SQIVND (reference sequence). Trimming cost V 10 bases and J 6 bases; bases outside gene matches: 10. This CDR3 spans 13 amino acids.

The CDR3 here is CAWSVPRTSGPNEQFF. The CDR3 coding sequence is TGTGCCTGGAGTGTACCCCGGACTAGCGGGCCAAATGAGCAGTTCTTC. V gene TRBV30 combines with J gene TRBJ2-1; 11 bases are shared with TRBD2. Germline-derived CDR1 and CDR2 are GTSNPN and SVGIG (reference sequence). V was clipped by 0 bases and J by 7 bases; unmatched bases: 8. The CDR3 runs to 16 residues. Full variable domain (remainder filled in from reference TRBV30 and TRBJ2-1): SQTIHQWPATLVQPVGSPLSLECTVEGTSNPNLYWYRQAAGRGLQLLFYSVGIGQISSEVPQNLSASRPQDRQFILSSKKLLLSDSGFYLCAWSVPRTSGPNEQFFGPGTRLTVL.

This rearrangement joins TRBV27 to TRBJ2-5; TRBD2 might be the D (6 bases). The J call may not be correct, given that the DNA end is closer to TRBJ2-1. The CDR3 runs to 14 residues. CDR1 and CDR2 from the germline V gene are MNHEY and SMNVEV (reference sequence). This CDR3 is CASSYLAAKDEQFF. The CDR3 bases are TGTGCCAGCAGTTATTTAGCGGCTAAGGATGAGCAGTTCTTC.

This clonotype has a count of ten or more. V is TRBV28 and J is TRBJ1-5; 7 bases align to TRBD1. The CDR3 loop spans 13 amino acids. Germline V CDR1 and CDR2: MDHEN, SYDVKM. V was clipped by 7 bases and J by 6 bases; unmatched bases: 6. CDR3 region: CASISDRVQPQHF. The CDR3 nucleotides are TGTGCCAGCATCTCAGACAGGGTTCAGCCCCAGCATTTT.

The chain couples TRBV9 to TRBJ1-2; D gene uncertain. In germline, CDR1 is SGDLS, CDR2 YYNGEE. V gave up 0 bases and J gave up 6 bases, with 9 bases separating them. This CDR3 contains 13 residues. The CDR3 nucleotides are TGTGCCAGCAGCGTAGGAGCTTTTGATGGCTACACCTTC. Translating gives CASSVGAFDGYTF.

The V gene is TRBV9, the J gene TRBJ1-2, with D tentatively TRBD1 (6 bases). This CDR3 contains 14 residues. CDR1 SGDLS and CDR2 YYNGEE come from the germline V gene. V was trimmed by 0 bases and J by 4 bases, leaving 10 bases between them. CDR3 bases: TGTGCCAGCAGCGTAGAGGGGGGCGCCTATGGCTACACCTTC. Its protein product is CASSVEGGAYGYTF.

This clonotype was seen a single time. This sequence joins TRBV30 and TRBJ2-3; no clear D. With 0 bases removed from V and 0 bases from J, the gap between germline ends came to 10 bases. Germline values: CDR1 GTSNPN, CDR2 SVGIG (reference sequence). CDR3 length: 15 residues. The CDR3 loop reads CAWSVLGFSTDTQYF. CDR3 nucleotide sequence: TGTGCCTGGAGTGTATTGGGGTTTAGCACAGATACGCAGTATTTT.

This clonotype occurred a few times. The CDR3 DNA follows: TGTGCTTTCGCAAAGGGGTCGGAGGGCTACACCTTC. Protein product: CAFAKGSEGYTF. V and J are TRBV30 and TRBJ1-2; a weak D match, TRBD1 (5 bases). CDR3 length: 12 residues. CDR1 GTSNPN and CDR2 SVGIG come from the germline V gene (reference sequence).

V is TRBV20-1 and J is TRBJ1-5; 10 bases match TRBD1. Trimming removed 2 bases from V and 7 bases from J; junction bases left unmatched: 11. Germline V CDR1 and CDR2: DFQATT, SNEGSKA (reference sequence). The CDR3 runs to 16 residues. The CDR3 spells CSARSEDRGPGQPQHF. The CDR3 region has the DNA TGCAGTGCTAGATCGGAAGACAGGGGGCCTGGGCAGCCCCAGCATTTT.

Here the CDR3 DNA reads TGTGCCAGCAGCTTAGTGGCAGGGGGCCCCTGGGGGATACAAGAGACCCAGTACTTC. This translates into CASSLVAGGPWGIQETQYF. The rearrangement joins TRBV11-2 to TRBJ2-5; TRBD1 agrees at 8 bases. Germline CDR1 SGHAT, CDR2 FQNNGV. The CDR3 is 19 amino acids. Germline trimming cut 1 base from V and 2 bases from J; bases unmatched to any gene: 15.

The CDR3, as DNA: TGTGCCAGCAGTTACCGAGGCATCTCCTACGAGCAGTACTTC. Residues: CASSYRGISYEQYF. The gene calls are TRBV6-5 and TRBJ2-7; D unresolved. The CDR3 consists of 14 residues. Germline V CDR1 and CDR2: MNHEY, SVGAGI. V was clipped by 2 bases and J by 0 bases, with 8 bases between them.

This clonotype has a handful of counts. This rearrangement joins TRBV7-8 to TRBJ2-2; TRBD1 aligns across 7 bases. The CDR3 loop spans 16 amino acids. J was trimmed by 1 base and V by 5 bases; bases with no gene match: 7. Looked up from germline, CDR1 is SGHVS and CDR2 is FQNEAQ. The CDR3 loop reads CASSLYRGKNTGELFF. The CDR3 coding sequence is TGTGCCAGCAGCCTATACAGGGGCAAGAACACCGGGGAGCTGTTTTTT.

The CDR3 here is CASSYGDPSYEQYF. In DNA, the CDR3 is TGCGCCAGCAGCTATGGGGACCCTTCCTACGAGCAGTACTTC. This chain joins TRBV5-1 and TRBJ2-7; D tentatively reads TRBD1 or TRBD2 (5 bases each). Germline-derived CDR1 and CDR2 are SGHRS and YFSETQ. Trimming took off 3 bases at V and 1 base at J, with 11 bases between the two ends. The CDR3 has 14 residues. The full variable domain, its missing parts supplied by reference TRBV5-1 and TRBJ2-7, is KAGVTQTPRYLIKTRGQQVTLSCSPISGHRSVSWYQQTPGQGLQFLFEYFSETQRNKGNFPGRFSGRQFSNSRSEMNVSTLELGDSALYLCASSYGDPSYEQYFGPGTRLTVT.

With regard to this clonotype: At one end, the junction sequence differs from germline, possibly due to a read error. The gene calls are TRBV20-1 and TRBJ1-2; the D is unclear. The CDR3 totals 12 residues. CDR1 is DFQATT and CDR2 is SNEGSKA in the germline V gene (reference sequence). This chain's CDR3 is CSARGEAYGYTF. DNA of the CDR3: TGCAGTGCCAGAGGAGAGGCCTATGGCTACACCTTC.